Sequencing of this T cell receptor (beta chain) was carried out in a study of molecular identifiers for immune sequencing clone quantification. The study's findings and limits: Effector cells kept over 98% of their molecules in clones above 20 RNA copies, while naive cells kept under 1% there.

TCRdb called the PCR reads again in MiXCR, with one record for every CDR3 protein. The table records approximately 670,000 distinct CDR3 sequences, 15% to 20% of them present only once. This CDR3 has 16 residues. V was pared by 4 bases and J by 1 base, with 5 bases of the junction left unmatched. Germline CDR1 KGHDR, CDR2 SFDVKD. This clonotype occurred a few times. No antigen is known for it. The sequence came from a human donor in good health. Some libraries in this study had Jurkat cell RNA spiked in. Sequenced: naive CD8+ T cells from blood, with Jurkat cell RNA spiked in. Indicated subset: FACS-sorted CD8+CD4-CCR7+CD45RA+ naive T cells. This chain uses TRBV24-1 with TRBJ2-1; 8 bases fit TRBD1. The CDR3 sequence is CATSEQTGGSYNEQFF. CDR3 sequence (DNA): TGTGCCACCAGTGAGCAAACAGGGGGGTCCTACAATGAGCAGTTCTTC.